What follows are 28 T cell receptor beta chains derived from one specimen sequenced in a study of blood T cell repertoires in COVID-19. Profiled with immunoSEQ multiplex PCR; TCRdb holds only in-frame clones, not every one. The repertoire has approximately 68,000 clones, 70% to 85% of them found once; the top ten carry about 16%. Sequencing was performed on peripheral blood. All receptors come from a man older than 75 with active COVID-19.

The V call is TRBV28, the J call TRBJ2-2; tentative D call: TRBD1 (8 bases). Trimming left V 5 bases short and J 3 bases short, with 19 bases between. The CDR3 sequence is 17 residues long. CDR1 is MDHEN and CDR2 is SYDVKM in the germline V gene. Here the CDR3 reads CASSPRDYRGYTGELFF. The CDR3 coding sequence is TGTGCCAGCAGTCCCCGGGACTACAGGGGGTACACCGGGGAGCTGTTTTTT.

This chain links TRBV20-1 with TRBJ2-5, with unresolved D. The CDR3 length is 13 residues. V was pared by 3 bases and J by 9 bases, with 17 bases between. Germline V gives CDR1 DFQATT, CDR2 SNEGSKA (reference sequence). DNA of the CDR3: TGCAGTGCTAGTCGCGAGCTTAGCAAGCCCCAGTACTTC. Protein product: CSASRELSKPQYF.

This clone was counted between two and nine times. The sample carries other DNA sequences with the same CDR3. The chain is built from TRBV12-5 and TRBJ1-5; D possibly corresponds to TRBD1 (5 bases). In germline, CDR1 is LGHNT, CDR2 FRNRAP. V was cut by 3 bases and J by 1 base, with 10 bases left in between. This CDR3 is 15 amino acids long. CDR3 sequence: CASGFGTSSNQPQHF. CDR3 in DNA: TGTGCTAGTGGTTTTGGGACTTCCAGCAATCAGCCCCAGCATTTT.

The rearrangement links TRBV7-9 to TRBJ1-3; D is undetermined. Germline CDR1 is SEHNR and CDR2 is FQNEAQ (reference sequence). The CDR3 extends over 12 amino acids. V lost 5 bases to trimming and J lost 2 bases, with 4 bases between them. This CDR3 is CASSPAGNTIYF. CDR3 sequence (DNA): TGTGCCAGCAGCCCGGCTGGAAACACCATATATTTT. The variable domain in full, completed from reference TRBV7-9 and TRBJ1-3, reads DTGVSQNPRHKITKRGQNVTFRCDPISEHNRLYWYRQTLGQGPEFLTYFQNEAQLEKSRLLSDRFSAERPKGSFSTLEIQRTEQGDSAMYLCASSPAGNTIYFGEGSWLTVV.

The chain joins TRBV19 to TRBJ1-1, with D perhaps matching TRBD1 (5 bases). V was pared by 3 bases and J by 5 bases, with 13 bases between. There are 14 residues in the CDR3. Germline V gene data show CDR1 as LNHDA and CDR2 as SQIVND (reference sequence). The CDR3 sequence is CASSIEEGWTEAFF. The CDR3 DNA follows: TGTGCCAGTAGTATTGAGGAGGGGTGGACTGAAGCTTTCTTT.

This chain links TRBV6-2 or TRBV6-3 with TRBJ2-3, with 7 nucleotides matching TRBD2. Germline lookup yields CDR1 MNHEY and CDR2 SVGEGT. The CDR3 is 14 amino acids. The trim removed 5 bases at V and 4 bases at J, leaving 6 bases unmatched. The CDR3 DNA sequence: TGTGCCAGCAGTGCCGCGGGGGTACCAGATACGCAGTATTTT. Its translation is CASSAAGVPDTQYF.

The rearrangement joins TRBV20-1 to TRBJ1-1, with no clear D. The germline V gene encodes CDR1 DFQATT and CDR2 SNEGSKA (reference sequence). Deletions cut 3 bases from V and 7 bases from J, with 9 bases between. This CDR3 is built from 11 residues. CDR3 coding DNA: TGCAGTGCTAGGGAGGGCCTTGAAGCTTTCTTT. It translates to CSAREGLEAFF.

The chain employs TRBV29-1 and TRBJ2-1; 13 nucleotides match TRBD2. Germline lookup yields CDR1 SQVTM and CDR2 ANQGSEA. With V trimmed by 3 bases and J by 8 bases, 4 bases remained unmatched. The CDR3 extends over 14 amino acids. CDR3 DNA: TGCAGCGTTGAGACTAGCGGGAGGCGCGATGAGCAGTTCTTC. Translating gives CSVETSGRRDEQFF.

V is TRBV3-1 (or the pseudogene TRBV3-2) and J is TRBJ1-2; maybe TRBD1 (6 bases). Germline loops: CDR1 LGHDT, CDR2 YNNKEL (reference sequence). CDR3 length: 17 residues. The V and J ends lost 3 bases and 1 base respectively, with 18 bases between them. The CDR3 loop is CASSHATKGVGNYGYTF. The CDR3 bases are TGTGCCAGCAGCCACGCGACGAAGGGGGTTGGTAACTATGGCTACACCTTC.

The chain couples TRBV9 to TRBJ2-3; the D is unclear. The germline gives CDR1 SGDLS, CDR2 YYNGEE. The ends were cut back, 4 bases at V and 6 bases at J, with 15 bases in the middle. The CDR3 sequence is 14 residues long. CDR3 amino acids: CASSIGSYIDTQYF. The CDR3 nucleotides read TGTGCCAGCAGCATAGGGTCCTATATTGATACGCAGTATTTT. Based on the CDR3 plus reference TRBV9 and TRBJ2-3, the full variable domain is DSGVTQTPKHLITATGQRVTLRCSPRSGDLSVYWYQQSLDQGLQFLIQYYNGEERAKGNILERFSAQQFPDLHSELNLSSLELGDSALYFCASSIGSYIDTQYFGPGTRLTVL.

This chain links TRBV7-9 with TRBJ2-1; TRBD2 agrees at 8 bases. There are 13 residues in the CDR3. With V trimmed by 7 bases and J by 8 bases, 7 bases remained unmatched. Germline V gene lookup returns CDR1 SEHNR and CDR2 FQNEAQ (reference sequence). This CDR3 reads CASMLAGGYEQFF. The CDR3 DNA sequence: TGTGCCAGCATGCTAGCGGGCGGGTATGAGCAGTTCTTC.

Written as DNA, the CDR3 is TGTGCCAGCAGCCAAGCACCGCTAGCGGGCACAGATACGCAGTATTTT. It specifies CASSQAPLAGTDTQYF. The chain recombines TRBV4-2 with TRBJ2-3; TRBD2 aligns across 7 bases. Per the germline V gene, CDR1 is LGHNA and CDR2 is YNFKEQ. This CDR3 comprises 16 residues. Trimming took 1 base from V and 1 from J; bases not matched to a gene: 5.

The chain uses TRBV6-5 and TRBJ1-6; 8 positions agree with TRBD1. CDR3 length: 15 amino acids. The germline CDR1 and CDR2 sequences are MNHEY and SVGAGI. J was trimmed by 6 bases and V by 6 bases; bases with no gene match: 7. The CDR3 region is CASRPGQGTNSPLHF. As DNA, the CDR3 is TGTGCCAGCAGGCCCGGACAGGGCACTAATTCACCCCTCCACTTT.

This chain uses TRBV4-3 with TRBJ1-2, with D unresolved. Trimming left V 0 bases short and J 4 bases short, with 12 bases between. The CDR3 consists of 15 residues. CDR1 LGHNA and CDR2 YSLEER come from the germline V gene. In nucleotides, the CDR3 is TGCGCCAGCAGCCAAGAGTACCAGGTCGGCTATGGCTACACCTTC. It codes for CASSQEYQVGYGYTF.

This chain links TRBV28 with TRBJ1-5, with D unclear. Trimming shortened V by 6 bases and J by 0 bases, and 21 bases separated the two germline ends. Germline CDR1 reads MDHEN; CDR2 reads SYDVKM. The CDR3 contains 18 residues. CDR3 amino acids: CASRALGRFFYSNQPQHF. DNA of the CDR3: TGTGCCAGCAGGGCCTTGGGCCGGTTTTTCTATAGCAATCAGCCCCAGCATTTT. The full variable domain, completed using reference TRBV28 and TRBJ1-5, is DVKVTQSSRYLVKRTGEKVFLECVQDMDHENMFWYRQDPGLGLRLIYFSYDVKMKEKGDIPEGYSVSREKKERFSLILESASTNQTSMYLCASRALGRFFYSNQPQHFGDGTRLSIL.

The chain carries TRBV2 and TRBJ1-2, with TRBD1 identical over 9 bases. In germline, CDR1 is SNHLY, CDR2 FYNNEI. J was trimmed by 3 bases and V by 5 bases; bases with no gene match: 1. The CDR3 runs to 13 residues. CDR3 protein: CASSRDRDYGYTF. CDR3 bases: TGTGCCAGCAGTAGGGACAGGGACTATGGCTACACCTTC. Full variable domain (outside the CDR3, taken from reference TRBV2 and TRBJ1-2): EPEVTQTPSHQVTQMGQEVILRCVPISNHLYFYWYRQILGQKVEFLVSFYNNEISEKSEIFDDQFSVERPDGSNFTLKIRSTKLEDSAMYFCASSRDRDYGYTFGSGTRLTVV.

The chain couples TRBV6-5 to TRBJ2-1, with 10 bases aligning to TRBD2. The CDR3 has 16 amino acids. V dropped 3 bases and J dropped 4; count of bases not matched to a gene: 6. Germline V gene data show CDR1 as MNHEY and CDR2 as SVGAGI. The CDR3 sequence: CASSYSSGSGYNEQFF. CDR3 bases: TGTGCCAGCAGTTATTCTAGCGGGAGTGGTTACAATGAGCAGTTCTTC.

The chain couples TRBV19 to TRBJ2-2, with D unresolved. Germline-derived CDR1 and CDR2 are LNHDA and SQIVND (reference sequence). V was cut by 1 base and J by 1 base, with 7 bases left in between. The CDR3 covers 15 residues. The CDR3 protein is CASSIAGRNTGELFF. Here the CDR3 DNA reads TGTGCCAGTAGTATAGCGGGTAGGAACACCGGGGAGCTGTTTTTT.

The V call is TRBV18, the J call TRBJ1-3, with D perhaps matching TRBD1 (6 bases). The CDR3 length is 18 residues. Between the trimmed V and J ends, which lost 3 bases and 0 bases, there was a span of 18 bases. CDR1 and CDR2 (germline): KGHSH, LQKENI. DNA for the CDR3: TGTGCCAGCTCACCGACGTCGGTGGGGGCTAGCTCTGGAAACACCATATATTTT. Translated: CASSPTSVGASSGNTIYF.

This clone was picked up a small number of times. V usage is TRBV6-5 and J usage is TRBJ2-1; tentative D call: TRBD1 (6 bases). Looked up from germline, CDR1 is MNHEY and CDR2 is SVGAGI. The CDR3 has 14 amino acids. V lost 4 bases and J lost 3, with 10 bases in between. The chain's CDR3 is CASSFGQIYNEQFF. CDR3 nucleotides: TGTGCCAGCAGTTTCGGACAGATCTACAATGAGCAGTTCTTC.

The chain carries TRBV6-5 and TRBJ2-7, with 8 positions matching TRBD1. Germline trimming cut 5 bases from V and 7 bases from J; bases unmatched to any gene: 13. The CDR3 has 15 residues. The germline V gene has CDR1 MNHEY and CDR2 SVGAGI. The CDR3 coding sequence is TGTGCCAGCAGTCAATACAGGGGGGACAGGTTTGAGCAGTACTTC. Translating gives CASSQYRGDRFEQYF.

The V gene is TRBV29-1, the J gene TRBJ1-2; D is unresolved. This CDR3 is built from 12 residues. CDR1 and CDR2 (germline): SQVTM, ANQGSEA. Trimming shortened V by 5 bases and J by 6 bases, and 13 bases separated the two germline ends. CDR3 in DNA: TGCAGCGTTTTTGGAGGGATCCATGGCTACACCTTC. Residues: CSVFGGIHGYTF.

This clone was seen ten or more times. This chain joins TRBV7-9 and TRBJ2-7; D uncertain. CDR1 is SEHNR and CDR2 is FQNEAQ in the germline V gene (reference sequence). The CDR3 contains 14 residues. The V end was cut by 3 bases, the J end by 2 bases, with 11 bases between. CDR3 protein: CASSLTSSTYEQYF. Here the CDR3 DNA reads TGTGCCAGCAGCTTGACTTCTAGTACCTACGAGCAGTACTTC.

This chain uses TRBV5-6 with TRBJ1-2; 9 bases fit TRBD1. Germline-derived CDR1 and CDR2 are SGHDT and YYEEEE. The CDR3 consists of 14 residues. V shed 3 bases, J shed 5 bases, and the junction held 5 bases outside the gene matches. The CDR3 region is CASSSRDRDYGYTF. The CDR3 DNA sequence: TGTGCCAGCAGCTCCCGGGACAGGGATTATGGCTACACCTTC.

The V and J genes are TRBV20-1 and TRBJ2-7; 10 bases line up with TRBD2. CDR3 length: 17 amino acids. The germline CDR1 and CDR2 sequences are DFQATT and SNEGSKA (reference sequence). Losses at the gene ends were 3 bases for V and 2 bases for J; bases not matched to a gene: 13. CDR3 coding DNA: TGCAGTGCTAGTTACCCAGACACTAGCGGGGATACCTACGAGCAGTACTTC. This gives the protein CSASYPDTSGDTYEQYF.

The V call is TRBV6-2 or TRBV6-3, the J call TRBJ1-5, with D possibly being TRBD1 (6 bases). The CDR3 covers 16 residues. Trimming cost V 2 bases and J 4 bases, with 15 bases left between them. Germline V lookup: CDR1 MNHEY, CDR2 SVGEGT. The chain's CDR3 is CASSYHLTGDNQPQHF. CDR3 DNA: TGTGCCAGCAGTTACCATCTGACAGGCGATAATCAGCCCCAGCATTTT.

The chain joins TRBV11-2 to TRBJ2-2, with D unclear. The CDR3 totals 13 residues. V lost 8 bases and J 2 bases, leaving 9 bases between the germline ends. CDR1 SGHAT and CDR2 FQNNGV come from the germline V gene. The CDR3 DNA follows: TGTGCCAGCGAGGCTAGAAACACCGGGGAGCTGTTTTTT. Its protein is CASEARNTGELFF.

Here the CDR3 DNA reads TGCGCCAGCAGTCCCGGGACTAGCGGCGCGGAGACCCAGTACTTC. It translates to CASSPGTSGAETQYF. The chain is built from TRBV4-3 and TRBJ2-5, with TRBD2 matching 11 bases. The CDR3 is 15 residues long. Germline V gives CDR1 LGHNA, CDR2 YSLEER. V was clipped by 6 bases and J by 5 bases; unmatched bases: 8.